Listed below are T cell receptor beta chains from one sample, sequenced in a study of blood T cell repertoires in COVID-19. Assay: immunoSEQ multiplex PCR; the TCRdb copy retains only in-frame clones and omits some. Here the sample spans hundreds of thousands of clones, 86% being singletons. Sample: peripheral blood. The receptors stem from a man aged 45-65 years with COVID-19, enrolled during active disease. Both conserved end residues are part of each CDR3. A D gene is named only where the DNA matches it firmly. Rows may omit the clone size; those that give it use once, few, many or a size class.

d_call j_call clone_size v_call cdr3_nt cdr3_aa
NA TRBJ1-5 NA TRBV30 TGTGCCTGGAGTGTGGCAGACAATCAGCCCCAGCATTTT CAWSVADNQPQHF
NA TRBJ2-2 NA TRBV7-9 TGTGCCAGCAGCTTATTGGTCAGGTTAAATTCCGGGGAGCTGTTTTTT CASSLLVRLNSGELFF
NA TRBJ1-2 NA TRBV29-1 TGCAGCGTTGAATCCAGACTTAACTATGGCTACACCTTC CSVESRLNYGYTF
TRBD1 TRBJ1-4 NA TRBV15 TGTGCCACCAGCACCCGGGACAGGCCTAATGAAAAACTGTTTTTT CATSTRDRPNEKLFF
TRBD1 TRBJ1-6 NA TRBV7-9 TGTGCCAGCGGACAGGGGAATAATTCACCCCTCCACTTT CASGQGNNSPLHF
TRBD1 TRBJ2-1 once TRBV7-3 TGTGCCAGCAGCCCCGAGGGGACAGGGGGTCCTGGTGAGCAGTTCTTC CASSPEGTGGPGEQFF
TRBD2 TRBJ2-7 NA TRBV9 TGTGCCAGCAGCGCGGGACTAGCGGCCTCCTACGAGCAGTACTTC CASSAGLAASYEQYF
TRBD2 TRBJ2-7 few TRBV10-3 TGTGCCATCAGCTCTAGTAAGGGACTAGCGGGGCCTGCGGGCTCCTACGAGCAGTACTTC CAISSSKGLAGPAGSYEQYF
TRBD1 TRBJ2-1 NA TRBV5-4 TGTGCCAGCAGCGAGGGACAGTTGGGGAATGAGCAGTTCTTC CASSEGQLGNEQFF
NA TRBJ1-1 NA TRBV5-1 TGCGCCAGCAGCTCGTTGGGACAAAAGAACACTGAAGCTTTCTTT CASSSLGQKNTEAFF
NA TRBJ2-2 NA TRBV2 TGTGCCAGCAGTGCGAACAGCCTGAACACCGGGGAGCTGTTTTTT CASSANSLNTGELFF
NA TRBJ1-3 NA TRBV5-1 TGCGCCAGCAGCTTGGTGTCAGGGCAGGATAACACCATATATTTT CASSLVSGQDNTIYF
TRBD1 TRBJ2-5 NA TRBV5-4 TGTGCCAGCAGCTTGGTGGGGAGACAGGGGGGCACCAAAGAGACCCAGTACTTC CASSLVGRQGGTKETQYF
NA TRBJ2-5 NA TRBV15 TGTGCCACCAGTTCGGGGCAAGAGACCCAGTACTTC CATSSGQETQYF
TRBD1 TRBJ1-5 few TRBV2 TGTGCCAGCAGCGCGGGACAGGTCAGTAGTCAGCCCCAGCATTTT CASSAGQVSSQPQHF
NA TRBJ1-5 NA TRBV2 TGTGCCAGCTCCAACGGGGTTAGCAATCAGCCCCAGCATTTT CASSNGVSNQPQHF
NA TRBJ2-7 NA TRBV30 TGTGCCTGGAGATATAATACCTACGAGCAGTACTTC CAWRYNTYEQYF
NA TRBJ2-7 NA TRBV18 TGTGCCAGCTCACCACCGCTAGAGAGCTCCTACGAGCAGTACTTC CASSPPLESSYEQYF
NA TRBJ1-1 NA TRBV11-1 TGTGCCAGCAGTCCGACAGTCATGAACACTGAAGCTTTCTTT CASSPTVMNTEAFF
NA TRBJ2-2 NA TRBV4-2 TGTGCCAGCAGCCAAGAGTCCGCGAACACCGGGGAGCTGTTTTTT CASSQESANTGELFF
NA TRBJ2-2 NA TRBV4-3 TGCGCCAGCAGCCGGCCAACAGGAATCCGGGGGACCGGGGAGCTGTTTTTT CASSRPTGIRGTGELFF
TRBD1 TRBJ1-5 NA TRBV3-1/TRBV3-2 TGTGCCAGCAGCCCGGGGACAGTCCCTCAGCCCCAGCATTTT CASSPGTVPQPQHF
NA TRBJ1-6 NA TRBV6-5 TGTGCCAGCAGCGGGAATAGAAATTCACCCCTCCACTTT CASSGNRNSPLHF
TRBD2 TRBJ2-1 NA TRBV6-5 TGTGCCAGCTCGGGCGGGAGGGCGTGGAATGAGCAGTTCTTC CASSGGRAWNEQFF
NA TRBJ1-3 NA TRBV2 TGTGCCAGCAGTGGACAGGAGACTGGAAACACCATATATTTT CASSGQETGNTIYF
TRBD1 TRBJ1-1 NA TRBV19 TGTGCCAGTAGTATGGGACAGGGGGCCGACACTGAAGCTTTCTTT CASSMGQGADTEAFF
NA TRBJ1-5 NA TRBV6-1 TGTGCCAGCAGTGAAGAGGTGGAGCTCAATCAGCCCCAGCATTTT CASSEEVELNQPQHF
NA TRBJ2-1 NA TRBV25-1 TGTGCCAGCAGTGATTCACTTTACAATGAGCAGTTCTTC CASSDSLYNEQFF
TRBD1 TRBJ1-6 NA TRBV5-4 TGTGCCAGCAGTTCGGGGACAGAGAATTCACCCCTCCACTTT CASSSGTENSPLHF
NA TRBJ1-1 NA TRBV5-1 TGCGCCAGCCGCATTCTAGGGGGGGACACTGAAGCTTTCTTT CASRILGGDTEAFF
TRBD2 TRBJ2-2 few TRBV7-8 TGTGCCAGCAGCCGAGGGGAGGGTTACACCGGGGAGCTGTTTTTT CASSRGEGYTGELFF
TRBD2 TRBJ2-5 NA TRBV2 TGTGCCAGCATGCCCGGGACTAAAGAGACCCAGTACTTC CASMPGTKETQYF
NA TRBJ2-2 NA TRBV5-6 TGTGCCAGCAGCCCAGAAAGGACAGCCAACACCGGGGAGCTGTTTTTT CASSPERTANTGELFF
TRBD1 TRBJ1-1 few TRBV27 TGTGCCAGCAGTTCATGGTCACAGGGGGCCGGGAACACTGAAGCTTTCTTT CASSSWSQGAGNTEAFF
TRBD1 TRBJ2-7 NA TRBV19 TGTGCCAGTAGACCACGGACAGGGGGCTTGGAAGAGCAGTACTTC CASRPRTGGLEEQYF
NA TRBJ1-4 NA TRBV28 TGTGCCAGCAGTGCCTCACCAGGGGTGGAAAAACTGTTTTTT CASSASPGVEKLFF
NA TRBJ1-6 NA TRBV7-9 TGTGCCAGCAGCTCCGACAGCACCTATAATTCACCCCTCCACTTT CASSSDSTYNSPLHF
NA TRBJ1-1 NA TRBV5-4 TGTGCCAGCAGCTTGGGAGAAATTAACACTGAAGCTTTCTTT CASSLGEINTEAFF
TRBD2 TRBJ2-2 NA TRBV6-1 TGTGCCAGCAGTGACCCGGGACTAGCGGGAGTTGCCGGGGAGCTGTTTTTT CASSDPGLAGVAGELFF
TRBD2 TRBJ2-1 once TRBV6-5 TGTGCCAGCAGTTTTTCTAGCGGGTACAATGAGCAGTTCTTC CASSFSSGYNEQFF
NA TRBJ2-6 NA TRBV30 TGTGCCTGTGGACGGGAAGGCTCTGGGGCCAACGTCCTGACTTTC CACGREGSGANVLTF
TRBD2 TRBJ2-7 NA TRBV7-9 TGTGCCAGCAGCTTATTCCCCCCGACTAGCGGGAGCGTATACGAGCAGTACTTC CASSLFPPTSGSVYEQYF
TRBD1 TRBJ2-1 NA TRBV19 TGTGCCAGTAGTATAGGAGGGACAGGGGACTCCTACAATGAGCAGTTCTTC CASSIGGTGDSYNEQFF
TRBD2 TRBJ2-1 NA TRBV5-8 TGTGCCGGAAGGGGGACTAGCGGGAGTTGGTCCTACAATGAGCAGTTCTTC CAGRGTSGSWSYNEQFF
NA TRBJ2-5 few TRBV3-1/TRBV3-2 TGTGCCAGCAGCCAAGATCAGGCTCCCCCCCAGTACTTC CASSQDQAPPQYF
NA TRBJ1-5 NA TRBV7-2 TGTGCCAGCAGCTTGAGGGGGGGAAGTAGCCACAATCAGCCCCAGCATTTT CASSLRGGSSHNQPQHF
NA TRBJ2-1 NA TRBV28 TGTGCCAGCAGTCCCCGAGGGGGGGGTAATGAGCAGTTCTTC CASSPRGGGNEQFF
NA TRBJ1-6 NA TRBV30 TGTGCCTGGAGTGTTAACCGGGGTGGGGATAATTCACCCCTCCACTTT CAWSVNRGGDNSPLHF
NA TRBJ2-2 NA TRBV5-1 TGCGCCAGCAGACAGGGAGGGACCGGGGAGCTGTTTTTT CASRQGGTGELFF
TRBD1 TRBJ1-1 NA TRBV14 TGTGCCAGCAGCCGACAGGGAGGCACTGAAGCTTTCTTT CASSRQGGTEAFF
TRBD1 TRBJ1-1 NA TRBV7-3 TGTGCCAGCAGCTCTTACAGGGGTACTGAAGCTTTCTTT CASSSYRGTEAFF
NA TRBJ1-1 NA TRBV6-2/TRBV6-3 TGTGCCAGCAGTTACTACGACCCGGGGGGCACTGAAGCTTTCTTT CASSYYDPGGTEAFF
NA TRBJ1-5 NA TRBV11-2 TGTGCCAGCAGCCCGGGACATCATAGCAATCAGCCCCAGCATTTT CASSPGHHSNQPQHF
NA TRBJ2-1 NA TRBV19 TGTGCCAGTAGTATAGTGGCGGGCAGTGAGCAGTTCTTC CASSIVAGSEQFF
NA TRBJ2-7 NA TRBV18 TGTGCCAGCTCACCAAGGACAGATTACGAGCAGTACTTC CASSPRTDYEQYF